The subject of this entry is one T cell receptor beta chain. Its target is unknown. Other DNA sequences of this sample code for an identical CDR3. This CDR3 contains 14 residues. Between the trimmed V and J ends, which lost 3 bases and 4 bases, there was a span of 9 bases. The germline gives CDR1 MNHNS, CDR2 SASEGT. Method: immunoSEQ multiplex PCR; TCRdb's copy keeps in-frame clones and lacks some. Altogether tens of thousands of clones are present, roughly 90% being singletons, with the ten largest covering more than 0.15%. These data come from a study of OX40 agonist ivuxolimab in advanced cancers. Findings of the study overall: Expanded peripheral T-cell antigen specificity went undetermined. CD4+ and CD8+ blood T cells expanded clonally by week 6 at 0.1 to 3.0 mg/kg.

Sequencing was performed on CD4+ or CD8+ T cells sorted from blood, taken in a trial of the OX40 agonist ivuxolimab. The source of this sequence is an adult with an advanced solid tumor such as melanoma, head and neck, liver or kidney cancer. This chain uses TRBV6-1 with TRBJ1-4, with D possibly being TRBD1 (6 bases). This CDR3 reads CASSDRGLNEKLFF. The CDR3, as DNA: TGTGCCAGCAGTGACAGGGGCCTTAATGAAAAACTGTTTTTT.